This T cell receptor beta chain was retrieved from a study of control samples from healthy donors and cancer patients. The table came from immunoSEQ multiplex PCR; TCRdb's copy has only in-frame clones and leaves some out. The sample lists 150,000 to 200,000 clones; about 94% were seen once. V lost 3 bases, J lost 4 bases, and 15 bases lay in between. The CDR3 is 16 amino acids. Germline-derived CDR1 and CDR2 are KGHSH and LQKENI. Material for sequencing was blood. The chain uses TRBV18 and TRBJ2-2; D gene uncertain. The origin of this receptor is a woman aged 55-69 years in good health. Written as DNA, the CDR3 is TGTGCCAGCTCACCCTGGGCCCGTTTGCCCACCGGGGAGCTGTTTTTT. Translating gives CASSPWARLPTGELFF.